Following are 32 T cell receptor beta chains from one sample sequenced in a study of blood T cell repertoires in COVID-19. Sequencing used immunoSEQ multiplex PCR; TCRdb keeps in-frame clones, though not all of them. In the table there are around 190,000 clones, 88% of which are singletons. The sequencing input was PBMCs or T cells enriched from blood (not recorded which). Receptors were obtained from a woman aged 18 to 35 who had recovered from COVID-19.

The chain employs TRBV5-1 and TRBJ2-2; D may be TRBD1 (6 bases). In germline, CDR1 is SGHRS, CDR2 YFSETQ. The CDR3 runs to 14 residues. V was shortened by 0 bases and J by 10 bases, with 13 bases between the two germline ends. The CDR3 loop reads CASSLDRVSQELFF. As DNA, the CDR3 is TGCGCCAGCAGCTTGGACAGGGTCAGTCAGGAGCTGTTTTTT.

This clone was detected only once. This rearrangement joins TRBV7-9 to TRBJ2-5; 10 bases line up with TRBD2. This CDR3 region has 13 residues. The V gene's germline CDR1 is SEHNR and CDR2 FQNEAQ (reference sequence). J was trimmed by 5 bases and V by 8 bases; bases with no gene match: 5. CDR3 amino acids: CASASGRGETQYF. The CDR3 DNA is TGTGCCAGCGCTAGCGGGAGAGGTGAGACCCAGTACTTC.

The chain couples TRBV5-4 to TRBJ2-7; D is perhaps TRBD1 (5 bases). From germline, CDR1 is SGHNT and CDR2 YYREEE (reference sequence). The CDR3 is 15 residues long. Deletions cut 0 bases from V and 3 bases from J, with 13 bases between. CDR3: CASSLEGAVGYEQYF. The CDR3 DNA sequence: TGTGCCAGCAGCTTGGAAGGGGCAGTTGGCTACGAGCAGTACTTC.

The V and J genes are TRBV11-2 and TRBJ1-2; maybe TRBD1 (6 bases). Trimming removed 0 bases from V and 4 bases from J, with 12 bases in between. Germline lookup yields CDR1 SGHAT and CDR2 FQNNGV. CDR3 length: 15 residues. The CDR3 nucleotides are TGTGCCAGCAGCTTAGATAGGGGGGGGGCCTATGGCTACACCTTC. It codes for CASSLDRGGAYGYTF.

The J gene is TRBJ2-1, the V gene TRBV24-1; D perhaps matches TRBD2 (5 bases). The CDR3 extends over 16 amino acids. Germline values: CDR1 KGHDR, CDR2 SFDVKD. Trimming removed 6 bases at V and 2 bases at J, with 16 bases between. The CDR3 loop is CATSPLVAKPYNEQFF. CDR3 in DNA: TGTGCCACCAGTCCCCTAGTAGCGAAGCCCTACAATGAGCAGTTCTTC.

V and J are TRBV6-2 or TRBV6-3 and TRBJ2-5, with TRBD1 identical over 8 bases. The CDR3 runs 16 residues. Per germline, CDR1 MNHEY and CDR2 SVGEGT. The J segment lost 4 bases and the V segment lost 5 bases, leaving 12 bases of the junction unmatched. This CDR3 is CASSKDLTGGGETQYF. CDR3 sequence (DNA): TGTGCCAGCAGTAAGGACCTCACAGGGGGTGGAGAGACCCAGTACTTC.

This chain connects TRBV19 to TRBJ1-3; D possibly corresponds to TRBD1 (6 bases). The CDR3 is 14 amino acids. Germline-derived CDR1 and CDR2 are LNHDA and SQIVND (reference sequence). V was trimmed by 4 bases and J by 4 bases, leaving 11 bases between them. The CDR3 DNA follows: TGTGCCAGTAGTACGCGGGGGCAAGGAAACACCATATATTTT. Its protein product is CASSTRGQGNTIYF.

This chain joins TRBV7-8 and TRBJ2-1; 9 bases line up with TRBD1. V lost 3 bases, J lost 5 bases, and 5 bases stayed unmatched. This CDR3 spans 15 amino acids. Looked up from germline, CDR1 is SGHVS and CDR2 is FQNEAQ. The CDR3 here is CASSLSGTGHNEQFF. The CDR3, as DNA: TGTGCCAGCAGCTTGTCCGGGACAGGGCACAATGAGCAGTTCTTC. Full variable domain (outside the CDR3, taken from reference TRBV7-8 and TRBJ2-1): GAGVSQSPRYKVAKRGQDVALRCDPISGHVSLFWYQQALGQGPEFLTYFQNEAQLDKSGLPSDRFFAERPEGSVSTLKIQRTQQEDSAVYLCASSLSGTGHNEQFFGPGTRLTVL.

The rearrangement joins TRBV27 to TRBJ2-1, with 10 bases aligning to TRBD2. The V gene end was trimmed by 0 bases and the J gene end by 0 bases; junction bases not matched to a gene: 8. The CDR3 has 19 residues. Germline lookup yields CDR1 MNHEY and CDR2 SMNVEV (reference sequence). The CDR3, as DNA: TGTGCCAGCAGTTTATCGGCGTCTAGCGGGGGCAACTCCTACAATGAGCAGTTCTTC. Translating it yields CASSLSASSGGNSYNEQFF.

V is TRBV6-5 and J is TRBJ2-3; no reliable D call. From germline, CDR1 is MNHEY and CDR2 SVGAGI. There are 12 residues in the CDR3. Trimming stripped 7 bases from V and 5 bases from J, with 10 bases between. The CDR3 sequence: CASTSQRDTQYF. The CDR3 DNA sequence: TGTGCCAGCACCTCACAGAGAGATACGCAGTATTTT.

The sample holds a few counts of this clone. The chain has TRBV3-1 (or the pseudogene TRBV3-2) and TRBJ2-3; D is ambiguous. The CDR3 runs to 13 residues. V lost 1 base and J lost 4, with 6 bases in between. CDR1 LGHDT and CDR2 YNNKEL come from the germline V gene (reference sequence). DNA for the CDR3: TGTGCCAGCAGCCAAGTCAGCGCAGATACGCAGTATTTT. Translated, it gives CASSQVSADTQYF.

This clone was seen once. The chain combines TRBV10-2 with TRBJ1-6; D is perhaps TRBD1 (5 bases). V was trimmed by 3 bases and J by 6 bases, leaving 12 bases between them. This CDR3 region has 15 residues. Germline V gives CDR1 WSHSY, CDR2 SAAADI. The CDR3 loop reads CASSESGQGNSPLHF. CDR3 sequence (DNA): TGCGCCAGCAGTGAATCGGGTCAGGGTAATTCACCCCTCCACTTT.

This chain uses TRBV11-2 with TRBJ2-5; TRBD1 might be the D (5 bases). This CDR3 has 14 amino acids. Germline CDR1 reads SGHAT; CDR2 reads FQNNGV. Between the trimmed V and J ends, which lost 4 bases and 1 base, there was a span of 10 bases. Here the CDR3 DNA reads TGTGCCAGCAGCTCCAGGGCTGGCCAAGAGACCCAGTACTTC. It is translated as CASSSRAGQETQYF. The variable domain in full, completed from reference TRBV11-2 and TRBJ2-5, reads EAGVAQSPRYKIIEKRQSVAFWCNPISGHATLYWYQQILGQGPKLLIQFQNNGVVDDSQLPKDRFSAERLKGVDSTLKIQPAKLEDSAVYLCASSSRAGQETQYFGPGTRLLVL.

This chain uses TRBV7-9 with TRBJ1-2, with D perhaps TRBD1 (5 bases). Trimming stripped 5 bases from V and 5 bases from J, with 21 bases between. Germline V CDR1 and CDR2: SEHNR, FQNEAQ (reference sequence). The CDR3 extends over 16 amino acids. This chain's CDR3 is CASSRRRGQGKYGYTF. In DNA form, the CDR3 reads TGTGCCAGCAGCCGACGAAGGGGCCAGGGAAAATATGGCTACACCTTC.

The genes are TRBV28 and TRBJ2-1; D gene ambiguous. The CDR3 contains 11 residues. The V and J ends lost 7 bases and 5 bases respectively, with 6 bases between them. CDR1 is MDHEN and CDR2 is SYDVKM in the germline V gene. This CDR3 reads CASKRNNEQFF. In DNA form, the CDR3 reads TGTGCCAGCAAGAGGAACAATGAGCAGTTCTTC.

This clone was detected only a few times. The gene calls are TRBV10-2 and TRBJ1-6; D might be TRBD1 (6 bases). The germline gives CDR1 WSHSY, CDR2 SAAADI. V shed 3 bases and J shed 9 bases, with 12 bases lying between them. This CDR3 spans 14 amino acids. The CDR3 is CASSERGEGSPLHF. Here the CDR3 DNA reads TGCGCCAGCAGTGAAAGGGGGGAGGGTTCACCCCTCCACTTT.

This clone was detected a few times. The chain employs TRBV12-3 or TRBV12-4 and TRBJ1-2; the D is unclear. V shed 4 bases and J shed 5 bases, with 8 bases lying between them. The CDR3 extends over 12 amino acids. As DNA, the CDR3 is TGTGCCAGCAGTTGGGAGGAGTATGGCTACACCTTC. Protein sequence: CASSWEEYGYTF.

The rearrangement links TRBV25-1 to TRBJ1-2; no clear D. The CDR3 spans 15 residues. Germline values: CDR1 MGHDK, CDR2 SYGVNS. V lost 7 bases to trimming and J lost 2 bases, with 17 bases between them. CDR3 in DNA: TGTGCCAGCAATGGTCCGCCGAATACAAACTATGGCTACACCTTC. Amino acid sequence: CASNGPPNTNYGYTF.

The V call is TRBV28, the J call TRBJ2-7, with D possibly TRBD2 on 5 matching bases. V lost 8 bases to trimming and J lost 0 bases, with 11 bases between them. CDR1 is MDHEN and CDR2 is SYDVKM in the germline V gene. The CDR3 loop spans 13 amino acids. CDR3 bases: TGTGCCAGCCTTAAGCGGATCTCCTACGAGCAGTACTTC. Translation: CASLKRISYEQYF.

As for this clone: The same CDR3 can be traced to other DNA sequences in this sample. The chain joins TRBV7-2 to TRBJ2-3, with 7 bases aligning to TRBD2. This CDR3 is 16 amino acids long. Germline lookup yields CDR1 SGHTA and CDR2 FQGNSA. Trimming removed 3 bases from V and 0 bases from J; junction bases left unmatched: 6. Written as DNA, the CDR3 is TGTGCCAGCAGCTTTGTGGCGGGGGTTAGCACAGATACGCAGTATTTT. As protein: CASSFVAGVSTDTQYF.

The chain carries TRBV7-8 and TRBJ1-1; D might be TRBD1 (6 bases). CDR3 length equals 13 residues. The germline V and J ends were trimmed by 1 base and 10 bases, with 13 bases remaining between them. Germline CDR1 and CDR2: SGHVS and FQNEAQ. CDR3 nucleotides: TGTGCCAGCAGCTTAGGACTACAGGGACCAGCTTTCTTT. It specifies CASSLGLQGPAFF.

The genes are TRBV30 and TRBJ2-2, with D perhaps TRBD1 (6 bases). This CDR3 is 13 amino acids long. V was pared by 3 bases and J by 5 bases, with 10 bases between. Germline V gene data show CDR1 as GTSNPN and CDR2 as SVGIG (reference sequence). CDR3 region: CAWRRQATGELFF. The CDR3 region has the DNA TGTGCCTGGAGAAGACAGGCAACCGGGGAGCTGTTTTTT.

V usage is TRBV6-2 or TRBV6-3 and J usage is TRBJ1-1; D gene unclear. Trimming removed 0 bases from V and 0 bases from J, with 8 bases in between. Per germline, CDR1 MNHEY and CDR2 SVGEGT. The CDR3 covers 15 residues. DNA of the CDR3: TGTGCCAGCAGTTACTCCTTCACATTGAACACTGAAGCTTTCTTT. Its translation is CASSYSFTLNTEAFF.

The chain combines TRBV19 with TRBJ1-2; 10 nucleotides align to TRBD1. Trimming cost V 5 bases and J 1 base; bases outside gene matches: 4. Germline-derived CDR1 and CDR2 are LNHDA and SQIVND (reference sequence). The CDR3 length is 15 residues. Here the CDR3 DNA reads TGTGCCAGTAGTTCGGGACAGGGGCTTAACTATGGCTACACCTTC. This translates into CASSSGQGLNYGYTF.

The chain carries TRBV7-9 and TRBJ2-3; 10 bases align to TRBD1. From germline, CDR1 is SEHNR and CDR2 FQNEAQ (reference sequence). The CDR3 covers 17 residues. V was clipped by 5 bases and J by 3 bases; unmatched bases: 11. The CDR3 DNA reads as TGTGCCAGCAGCCCAGGGGTGGGGACAGGGGAAACAGATACGCAGTATTTT. Protein product: CASSPGVGTGETDTQYF.

The chain joins TRBV27 to TRBJ1-6; tentatively, D is TRBD1 (5 bases). V dropped 7 bases and J dropped 9 bases, with 16 bases sitting between them. The CDR3 is 14 amino acids. The V gene's germline CDR1 is MNHEY and CDR2 SMNVEV (reference sequence). CDR3 protein: CASNPGGKGSPLHF. The CDR3 DNA is TGTGCCAGCAACCCCGGGGGGAAAGGTTCACCCCTCCACTTT.

The gene calls are TRBV30 and TRBJ2-7, with TRBD2 matching over 9 bases. The CDR3 totals 14 residues. V lost 2 bases and J lost 10; bases outside the gene matches: 12. Germline CDR1 reads GTSNPN; CDR2 reads SVGIG (reference sequence). This CDR3 reads CAWSSGLAFSGQYF. The CDR3 region has the DNA TGTGCCTGGAGTTCGGGACTAGCTTTTTCCGGTCAGTACTTC.

The chain couples TRBV7-9 to TRBJ2-5; 9 bases fit TRBD2. Trimming removed 5 bases from V and 4 bases from J; junction bases left unmatched: 8. The length of the CDR3 is 15 residues. The germline CDR1 and CDR2 sequences are SEHNR and FQNEAQ (reference sequence). DNA of the CDR3: TGTGCCAGCAGCCCCCTAGCGGGGATTTCAGAGACCCAGTACTTC. Translating gives CASSPLAGISETQYF.

The rearrangement joins TRBV12-3 or TRBV12-4 to TRBJ1-2, with a tentative D call TRBD1 (5 bases). The CDR3 is made up of 13 amino acids. The V gene lost 2 bases and the J gene lost 3 bases, with 7 bases spanning the gap. This CDR3 reads CASSLKQDYGYTF. The DNA for the CDR3 is TGTGCCAGCAGTTTAAAACAGGACTATGGCTACACCTTC.

This CDR3 reads CASSLSVGQGLSYEQYF. For the CDR3, the DNA is TGTGCCAGCAGTTTATCAGTCGGACAGGGCTTAAGCTACGAGCAGTACTTC. This rearrangement joins TRBV28 to TRBJ2-7, with 8 positions matching TRBD1. CDR1 is MDHEN, CDR2 SYDVKM, per germline. The CDR3 sequence is 17 residues long. Germline trimming cut 1 base from V and 3 bases from J; bases unmatched to any gene: 11.

This chain uses TRBV28 with TRBJ1-2, with D possibly being TRBD1 (5 bases). Germline V lookup: CDR1 MDHEN, CDR2 SYDVKM. Trimming pared 6 bases from V and 7 bases from J, leaving 18 bases between. The CDR3 length is 14 residues. The CDR3 reads CASSRGGVESGYTF. CDR3 coding DNA: TGTGCCAGCAGCCGCGGGGGGGTGGAAAGTGGCTACACCTTC.

The rearrangement joins TRBV14 to TRBJ1-4; D is undetermined. This CDR3 is 14 amino acids long. With 4 bases removed from V and 4 bases from J, the gap between germline ends came to 10 bases. CDR1 SGHDN and CDR2 FVKESK come from the germline V gene. The CDR3 sequence: CASSPIEVNEKLFF. In DNA form, the CDR3 reads TGTGCCAGCAGCCCTATCGAGGTTAATGAAAAACTGTTTTTT. The full variable domain, its missing parts supplied by reference TRBV14 and TRBJ1-4, is EAGVTQFPSHSVIEKGQTVTLRCDPISGHDNLYWYRRVMGKEIKFLLHFVKESKQDESGMPNNRFLAERTGGTYSTLKVQPAELEDSGVYFCASSPIEVNEKLFFGSGTQLSVL.